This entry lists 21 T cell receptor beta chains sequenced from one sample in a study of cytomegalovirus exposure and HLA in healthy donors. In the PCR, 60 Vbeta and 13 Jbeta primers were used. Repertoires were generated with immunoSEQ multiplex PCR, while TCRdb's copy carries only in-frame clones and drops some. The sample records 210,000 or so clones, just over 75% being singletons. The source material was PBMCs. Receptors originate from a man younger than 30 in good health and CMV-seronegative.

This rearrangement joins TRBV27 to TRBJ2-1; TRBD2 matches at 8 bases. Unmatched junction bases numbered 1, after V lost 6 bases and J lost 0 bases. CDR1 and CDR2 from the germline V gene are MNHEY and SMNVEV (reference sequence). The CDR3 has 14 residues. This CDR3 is CASRREGSYNEQFF. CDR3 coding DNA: TGTGCCAGCAGACGGGAGGGCTCCTACAATGAGCAGTTCTTC.

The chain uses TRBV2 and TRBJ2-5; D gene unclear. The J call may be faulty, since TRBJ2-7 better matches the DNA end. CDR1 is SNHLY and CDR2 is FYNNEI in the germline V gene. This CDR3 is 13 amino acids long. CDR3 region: CASSESESYEQYF. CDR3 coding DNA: TGTGCCAGCAGTGAGTCGGAGTCCTACGAGCAGTACTTC.

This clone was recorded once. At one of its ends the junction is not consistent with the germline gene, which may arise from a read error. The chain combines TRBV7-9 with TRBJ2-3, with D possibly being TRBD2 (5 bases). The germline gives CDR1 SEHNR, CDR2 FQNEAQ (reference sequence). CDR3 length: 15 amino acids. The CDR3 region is CSSSPLGSYTDTQYF. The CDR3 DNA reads TGTTCCAGCAGCCCCTTAGGGAGTTATACAGATACGCAGTATTTT.

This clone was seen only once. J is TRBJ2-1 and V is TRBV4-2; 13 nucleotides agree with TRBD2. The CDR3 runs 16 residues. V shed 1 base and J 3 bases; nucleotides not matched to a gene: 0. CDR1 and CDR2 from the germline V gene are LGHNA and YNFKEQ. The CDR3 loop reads CASSQGTSGGYNEQFF. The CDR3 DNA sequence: TGTGCCAGCAGCCAAGGGACTAGCGGGGGCTACAATGAGCAGTTCTTC.

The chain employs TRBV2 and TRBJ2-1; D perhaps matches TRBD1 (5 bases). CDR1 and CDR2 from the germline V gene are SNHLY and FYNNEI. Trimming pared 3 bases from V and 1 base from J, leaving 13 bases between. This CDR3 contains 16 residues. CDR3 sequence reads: CASSDLSGFSYNEQFF. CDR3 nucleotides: TGTGCCAGCAGTGATTTATCAGGGTTTTCCTACAATGAGCAGTTCTTC.

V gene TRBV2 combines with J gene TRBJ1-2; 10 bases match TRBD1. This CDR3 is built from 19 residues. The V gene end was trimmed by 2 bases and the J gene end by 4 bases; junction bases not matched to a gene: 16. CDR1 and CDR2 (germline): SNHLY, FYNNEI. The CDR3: CASSEWARQGASNFYGYTF. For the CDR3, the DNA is TGTGCCAGCAGTGAATGGGCTCGACAGGGGGCTTCTAATTTCTATGGCTACACCTTC.

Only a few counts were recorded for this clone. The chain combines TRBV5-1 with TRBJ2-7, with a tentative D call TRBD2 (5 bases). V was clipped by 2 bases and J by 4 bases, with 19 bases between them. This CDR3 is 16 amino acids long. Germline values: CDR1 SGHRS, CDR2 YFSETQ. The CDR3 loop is CASSFGEQRAAYEQYF. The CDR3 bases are TGCGCCAGCAGCTTCGGAGAGCAGAGGGCGGCATACGAGCAGTACTTC.

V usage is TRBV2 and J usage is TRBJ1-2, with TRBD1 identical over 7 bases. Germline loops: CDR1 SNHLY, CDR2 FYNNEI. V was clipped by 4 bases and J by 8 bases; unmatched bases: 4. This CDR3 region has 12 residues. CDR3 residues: CASSVTGEGYTF. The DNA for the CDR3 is TGTGCCAGCAGTGTAACAGGGGAAGGCTACACCTTC. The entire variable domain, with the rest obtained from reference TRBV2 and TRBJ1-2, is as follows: EPEVTQTPSHQVTQMGQEVILRCVPISNHLYFYWYRQILGQKVEFLVSFYNNEISEKSEIFDDQFSVERPDGSNFTLKIRSTKLEDSAMYFCASSVTGEGYTFGSGTRLTVV.

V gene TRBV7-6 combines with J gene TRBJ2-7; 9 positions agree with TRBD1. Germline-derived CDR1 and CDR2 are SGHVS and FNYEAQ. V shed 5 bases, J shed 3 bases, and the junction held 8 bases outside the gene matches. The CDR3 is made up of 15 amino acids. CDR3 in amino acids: CASSTRQGVLYEQYF. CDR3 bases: TGTGCCAGCAGCACACGACAGGGGGTTCTCTACGAGCAGTACTTC.

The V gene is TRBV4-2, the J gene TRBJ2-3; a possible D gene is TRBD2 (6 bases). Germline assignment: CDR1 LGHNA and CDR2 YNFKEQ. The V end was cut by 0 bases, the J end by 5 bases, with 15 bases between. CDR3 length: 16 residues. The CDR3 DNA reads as TGTGCCAGCAGCCAAGAATCCGGGAGTAACGGAGATACGCAGTATTTT. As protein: CASSQESGSNGDTQYF.

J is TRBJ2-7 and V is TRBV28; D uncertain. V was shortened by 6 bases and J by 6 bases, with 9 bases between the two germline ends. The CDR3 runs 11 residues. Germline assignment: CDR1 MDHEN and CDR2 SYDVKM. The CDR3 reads CASSPPGEQYF. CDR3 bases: TGTGCCAGCAGCCCACCGGGCGAGCAGTACTTC.

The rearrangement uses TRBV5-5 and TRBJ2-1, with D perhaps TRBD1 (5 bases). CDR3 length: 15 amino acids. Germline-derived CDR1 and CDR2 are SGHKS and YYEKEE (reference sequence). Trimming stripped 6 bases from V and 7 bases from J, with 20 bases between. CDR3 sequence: CASNPGPGIWNEQFF. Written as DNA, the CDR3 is TGTGCCAGCAACCCGGGCCCAGGGATCTGGAATGAGCAGTTCTTC.

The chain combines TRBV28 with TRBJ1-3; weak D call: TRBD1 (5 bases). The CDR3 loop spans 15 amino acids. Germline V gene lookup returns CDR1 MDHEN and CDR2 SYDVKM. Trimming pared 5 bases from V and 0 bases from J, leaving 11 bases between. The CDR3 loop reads CASSDSLSSGNTIYF. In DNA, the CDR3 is TGTGCCAGCAGTGACAGCCTAAGCTCTGGAAACACCATATATTTT.

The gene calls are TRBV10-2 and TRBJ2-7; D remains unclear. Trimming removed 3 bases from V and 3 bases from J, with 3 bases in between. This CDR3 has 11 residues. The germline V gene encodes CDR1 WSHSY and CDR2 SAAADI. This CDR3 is CASSDLYEQYF. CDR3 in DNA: TGCGCCAGCAGTGACCTCTACGAGCAGTACTTC.

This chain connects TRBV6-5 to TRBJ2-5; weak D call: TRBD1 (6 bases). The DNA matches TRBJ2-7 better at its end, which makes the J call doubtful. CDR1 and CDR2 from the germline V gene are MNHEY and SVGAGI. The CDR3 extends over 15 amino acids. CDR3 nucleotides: TGTGCCAGCAGTTCCAGACAGGTCCTCTCCTACGAGCAGTACTTC. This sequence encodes CASSSRQVLSYEQYF.

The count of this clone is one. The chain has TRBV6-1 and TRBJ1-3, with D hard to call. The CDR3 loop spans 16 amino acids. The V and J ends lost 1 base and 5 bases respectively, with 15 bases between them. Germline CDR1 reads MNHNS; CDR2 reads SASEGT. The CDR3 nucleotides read TGTGCCAGCAGTGAAGGGATCGTGGCGGGGAGAAACACCATATATTTT. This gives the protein CASSEGIVAGRNTIYF.

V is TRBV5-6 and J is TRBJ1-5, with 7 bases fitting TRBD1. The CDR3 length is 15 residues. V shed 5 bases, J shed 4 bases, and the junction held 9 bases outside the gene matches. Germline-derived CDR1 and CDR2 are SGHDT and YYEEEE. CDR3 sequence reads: CASSRRQGQNQPQHF. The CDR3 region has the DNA TGTGCCAGCAGTCGCCGACAGGGTCAAAATCAGCCCCAGCATTTT. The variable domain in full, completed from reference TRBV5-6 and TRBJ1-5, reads DAGVTQSPTHLIKTRGQQVTLRCSPKSGHDTVSWYQQALGQGPQFIFQYYEEEERQRGNFPDRFSGHQFPNYSSELNVNALLLGDSALYLCASSRRQGQNQPQHFGDGTRLSIL.

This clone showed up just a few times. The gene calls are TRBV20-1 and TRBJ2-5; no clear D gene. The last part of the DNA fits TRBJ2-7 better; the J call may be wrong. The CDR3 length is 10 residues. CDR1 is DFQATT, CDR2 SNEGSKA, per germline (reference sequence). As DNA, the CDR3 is TGCAGTGCTAGTACTACCGAGCAGTACTTC. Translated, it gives CSASTTEQYF.

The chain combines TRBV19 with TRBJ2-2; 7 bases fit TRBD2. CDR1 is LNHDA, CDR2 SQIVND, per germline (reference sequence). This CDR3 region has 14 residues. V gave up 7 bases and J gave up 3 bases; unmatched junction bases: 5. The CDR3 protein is CASNGGRDTGELFF. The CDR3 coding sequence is TGTGCCAGTAACGGCGGGAGAGACACCGGGGAGCTGTTTTTT.

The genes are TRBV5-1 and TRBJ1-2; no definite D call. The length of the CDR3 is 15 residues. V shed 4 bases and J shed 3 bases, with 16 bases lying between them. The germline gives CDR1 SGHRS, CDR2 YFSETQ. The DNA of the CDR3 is TGCGCCAGCAGCATAATACCCTCCGGGGACTATGGCTACACCTTC. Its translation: CASSIIPSGDYGYTF. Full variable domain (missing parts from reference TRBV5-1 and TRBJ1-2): KAGVTQTPRYLIKTRGQQVTLSCSPISGHRSVSWYQQTPGQGLQFLFEYFSETQRNKGNFPGRFSGRQFSNSRSEMNVSTLELGDSALYLCASSIIPSGDYGYTFGSGTRLTVV.

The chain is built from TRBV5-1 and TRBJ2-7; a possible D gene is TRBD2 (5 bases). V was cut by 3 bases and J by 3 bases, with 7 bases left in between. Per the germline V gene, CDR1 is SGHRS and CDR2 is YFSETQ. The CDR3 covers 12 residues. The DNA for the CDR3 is TGCGCCAGCAGCTCCGAGGGCTACGAGCAGTACTTC. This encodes CASSSEGYEQYF.